This entry lists 28 T cell receptor beta chains sequenced from one sample in a study of spatial heterogeneity in lung cancer (dated by TCRdb to about 2019). The study at large found these results: The tumor nonsynonymous mutation count correlated with the number of expanded alpha and beta TCRs within the tumor.

Which antigens these TCRs recognize remains unknown. The library was made by 5' RACE. These reads were obtained on a NextSeq 500. TCRdb itself trimmed the public reads at Q25 with fastp, ran MiXCR and retained productive beta chains. One record per CDR3 amino acid sequence lists the most common genes and DNA. The sample table records approximately 21,000 distinct CDR3 sequences; about 4.5% of these occur just once. The ten largest make up roughly 9.9% of the sample. Sample time point, as interpreted from the label and publication: sample taken at primary tumor resection. Specimen: lung tumor tissue, collected at surgery. These receptors all stem from a male donor with early-stage non-small cell lung cancer.

This clonotype was seen repeatedly, ten times or more. CDR3 DNA sequence: TGCAGTGCTAGTCGAGCGGGGGTGTACAATGAGCAGTTCTTC. Protein: CSASRAGVYNEQFF. The rearrangement links TRBV20-1 to TRBJ2-1, with 8 bases aligning to TRBD2. V shed 3 bases, J shed 4 bases, and the junction held 5 bases outside the gene matches. The germline CDR1 and CDR2 sequences are DFQATT and SNEGSKA (reference sequence). This CDR3 contains 14 residues.

This clonotype has ten or more counts. The V call is TRBV5-1, the J call TRBJ2-2; 7 bases line up with TRBD1. Germline trimming cut 1 base from V and 7 bases from J; bases unmatched to any gene: 7. The germline V gene encodes CDR1 SGHRS and CDR2 YFSETQ. The CDR3 runs 15 residues. CDR3 in amino acids: CASSLTARGHGELFF. CDR3 bases: TGCGCCAGCAGCTTGACGGCGAGGGGGCACGGGGAGCTGTTTTTT.

There are many counts of this clonotype. This sequence joins TRBV5-4 and TRBJ2-7; 7 positions agree with TRBD2. CDR3 length equals 14 residues. CDR1 and CDR2 (germline): SGHNT, YYREEE (reference sequence). Trimming at V came to 4 bases and at J to 3 bases, leaving 7 bases not matched to a gene. DNA for the CDR3: TGTGCCAGCAGCGGGAGCGGGACGATCTACGAGCAGTACTTC. Amino acids: CASSGSGTIYEQYF.

This clonotype was seen ten or more times. The chain carries TRBV2 and TRBJ2-7; D may be TRBD1 or TRBD2 (5 bases each). The CDR3 is 14 amino acids. Germline values: CDR1 SNHLY, CDR2 FYNNEI. The V end lost 9 bases, the J end lost 2 bases, and 17 bases lay between the germline ends. The CDR3 protein is CARLKGVGAYEQYF. CDR3 coding DNA: TGTGCCAGGTTAAAAGGGGTCGGGGCCTACGAGCAGTACTTC.

Comment on this clonotype: A read error may account for a junction end that differs from germline. V gene TRBV7-8 combines with J gene TRBJ2-2, with a possible D match to TRBD1 (5 bases). Germline V gives CDR1 SGHVS, CDR2 FQNEAQ. The CDR3 totals 13 residues. The CDR3 sequence: CTSSLGDTGELFF. CDR3 DNA: TGTACCAGCAGCTTAGGGGACACCGGGGAGCTGTTTTTT.

Ten or more counts support this clonotype. The gene calls are TRBV5-6 and TRBJ2-5; D perhaps matches TRBD1 (6 bases). Germline V CDR1 and CDR2: SGHDT, YYEEEE. The V end lost 3 bases, the J end lost 5 bases, and 11 bases lay between the germline ends. The length of the CDR3 is 13 residues. The CDR3 nucleotides read TGTGCCAGCAGCTCAAACAGGGTGGAGACCCAGTACTTC. It yields the protein CASSSNRVETQYF. The full variable domain, rest sourced from reference TRBV5-6 and TRBJ2-5, is DAGVTQSPTHLIKTRGQQVTLRCSPKSGHDTVSWYQQALGQGPQFIFQYYEEEERQRGNFPDRFSGHQFPNYSSELNVNALLLGDSALYLCASSSNRVETQYFGPGTRLLVL.

This clonotype occurred many times. J is TRBJ2-7 and V is TRBV5-1, with D perhaps being TRBD1 or TRBD2 (6 bases each). The germline V gene has CDR1 SGHRS and CDR2 YFSETQ. The CDR3 runs 14 residues. V lost 8 bases, J lost 5 bases, and 20 bases lay in between. For the CDR3, the DNA is TGCGCCAGTCCCCAGGGGCAGGGGAGGCACGAGCAGTACTTC. This codes for CASPQGQGRHEQYF.

The chain links TRBV15 to TRBJ1-4, with a possible D match to TRBD1 (5 bases). CDR3 size: 14 residues. CDR1 and CDR2 (germline): LNHNV, YYDKDF (reference sequence). The V end was cut by 1 base, the J end by 8 bases, with 11 bases between. The chain's CDR3 is CATSRVGAAEKLFF. Written as DNA, the CDR3 is TGTGCCACCAGCAGAGTTGGGGCGGCGGAAAAACTGTTTTTT.

This clonotype was picked up many times. The J gene is TRBJ2-4, the V gene TRBV25-1; D is undetermined. CDR3 length: 15 amino acids. Germline V CDR1 and CDR2: MGHDK, SYGVNS. V lost 4 bases, J lost 0 bases, and 10 bases lay in between. CDR3 coding DNA: TGTGCCAGCAGTGTTCCAGAGCTAGCCAAAAACATTCAGTACTTC. It specifies CASSVPELAKNIQYF.

This clonotype is large. The chain employs TRBV12-3 or TRBV12-4 and TRBJ1-5, with 11 bases matching TRBD1. The V gene end was trimmed by 5 bases and the J gene end by 11 bases; junction bases not matched to a gene: 8. The CDR3 covers 14 residues. The CDR3 loop is CASSPGQGATSQHF. The CDR3 DNA follows: TGTGCCAGCAGTCCTGGACAGGGGGCCACGTCCCAGCATTTT.

Ten or more counts support this clonotype. The chain recombines TRBV7-2 with TRBJ2-2; the match to TRBD2 covers 7 bases. The CDR3 covers 18 residues. The J segment lost 5 bases and the V segment lost 2 bases, leaving 14 bases of the junction unmatched. CDR1 is SGHTA, CDR2 FQGNSA, per germline. CDR3 DNA sequence: TGTGCCAGCAGCTTATACCCCTTGCGGGGCGGGAGAACCGGGGAGCTGTTTTTT. Protein: CASSLYPLRGGRTGELFF.

The chain employs TRBV2 and TRBJ2-7; tentatively, D is TRBD1 (6 bases). Germline V gene sequence: CDR1 SNHLY, CDR2 FYNNEI. V was trimmed by 8 bases and J by 6 bases, leaving 20 bases between them. The CDR3 extends over 14 amino acids. The CDR3 DNA reads TGTGCCAGCGGAGCCGGGACACAGAGCATCGAGCAGTACTTC. This codes for CASGAGTQSIEQYF.

This clonotype was observed many times. The V gene is TRBV5-4, the J gene TRBJ2-5; 11 bases agree with TRBD2. The CDR3 consists of 17 residues. V shed 3 bases, J shed 2 bases, and the junction held 9 bases outside the gene matches. Germline loops: CDR1 SGHNT, CDR2 YYREEE (reference sequence). CDR3 sequence: CASSSLTSGVLQETQYF. Written as DNA, the CDR3 is TGTGCCAGCAGCTCCCTGACTAGCGGGGTCCTACAAGAGACCCAGTACTTC.

This clonotype was seen many times. The genes are TRBV27 and TRBJ1-6; D remains unclear. This CDR3 has 14 residues. Deletions cut 6 bases from V and 6 bases from J, with 12 bases between. Germline-derived CDR1 and CDR2 are MNHEY and SMNVEV (reference sequence). This chain's CDR3 is CASRKRVVNSPLHF. CDR3 in DNA: TGTGCCAGCAGAAAAAGGGTAGTTAATTCACCCCTCCACTTT.

This clonotype was picked up a small number of times. The rearrangement joins TRBV30 to TRBJ1-2; D may be TRBD1 (5 bases). The germline V and J ends were trimmed by 0 bases and 5 bases, with 10 bases remaining between them. This CDR3 spans 13 amino acids. Germline V gene data show CDR1 as GTSNPN and CDR2 as SVGIG (reference sequence). In DNA form, the CDR3 reads TGTGCCTGGAGTGTAGCGGGGACTTATGGCTACACCTTC. Translated, it gives CAWSVAGTYGYTF.

Ten or more counts support this clonotype. The CDR3 nucleotides are TGTGCCAGCAGCAATAGCGCGGATACGCAGTATTTT. Its translation is CASSNSADTQYF. The rearrangement joins TRBV11-3 to TRBJ2-3, with TRBD2 as a possible D gene (5 bases). Looked up from germline, CDR1 is SGHNT and CDR2 is YENEEA. This CDR3 spans 12 amino acids. V shed 5 bases and J shed 6 bases, with 9 bases lying between them.

The chain couples TRBV3-1 to TRBJ2-2, with D tentatively TRBD2 (6 bases). CDR3 length equals 14 residues. V dropped 4 bases and J dropped 0 bases, with 6 bases sitting between them. CDR1 is LGHDT, CDR2 YNNKEL, per germline (reference sequence). In DNA, the CDR3 is TGTGCCAGCAGCCTAGCGGCGAACACCGGGGAGCTGTTTTTT. Its protein product is CASSLAANTGELFF. The full variable domain, in which reference TRBV3-1 and TRBJ2-2 provide the parts outside the CDR3, is DTAVSQTPKYLVTQMGNDKSIKCEQNLGHDTMYWYKQDSKKFLKIMFSYNNKELIINETVPNRFSPKSPDKAHLNLHINSLELGDSAVYFCASSLAANTGELFFGEGSRLTVL.

In this sample, this clonotype turned up many times. V usage is TRBV29-1 and J usage is TRBJ2-7; D may be TRBD2 (5 bases). Germline V CDR1 and CDR2: SQVTM, ANQGSEA. V was pared by 5 bases and J by 2 bases, with 16 bases between. The CDR3 length is 14 residues. The CDR3 DNA is TGCAGCGTTCTAACTCCTAGCACAGCCTACGAGCAGTACTTC. Translated: CSVLTPSTAYEQYF.

In its sample, this clonotype was seen many times. The V gene is TRBV7-9, the J gene TRBJ2-7; D may be TRBD2 (5 bases). This CDR3 is 12 amino acids long. Trimming stripped 3 bases from V and 5 bases from J, with 8 bases between. Germline V gene lookup returns CDR1 SEHNR and CDR2 FQNEAQ (reference sequence). In DNA form, the CDR3 reads TGTGCCAGCAGCTTGATAGCGAACGAGCAGTACTTC. It yields the protein CASSLIANEQYF.

In its sample, this clonotype was seen many times. The rearrangement uses TRBV20-1 and TRBJ1-1, with D possibly TRBD1 on 5 matching bases. This CDR3 is built from 13 residues. V lost 0 bases and J 7 bases, leaving 12 bases between the germline ends. The germline V gene has CDR1 DFQATT and CDR2 SNEGSKA (reference sequence). The CDR3 reads CSARDQGVREAFF. DNA of the CDR3: TGCAGTGCTAGAGATCAAGGGGTCCGTGAAGCTTTCTTT.

This clonotype was observed at least ten times. The rearrangement links TRBV5-1 to TRBJ1-3; D is unclear. The germline gives CDR1 SGHRS, CDR2 YFSETQ. The V and J ends lost 2 bases and 0 bases respectively, with 12 bases between them. This CDR3 comprises 16 residues. CDR3 sequence (DNA): TGCGCCAGCAGCTTCTACTCAGGATCCTCTGGAAACACCATATATTTT. It yields the protein CASSFYSGSSGNTIYF.

In its sample, this clonotype was seen many times. The rearrangement joins TRBV28 to TRBJ2-7; TRBD2 agrees at 8 bases. CDR1 is MDHEN and CDR2 is SYDVKM in the germline V gene. The CDR3 runs to 13 residues. V lost 6 bases to trimming and J lost 6 bases; unmatched junction nucleotides: 7. CDR3 nucleotide sequence: TGTGCCAGCAGCCGGGGGGGACGGACCGAGCAGTACTTC. Amino acids: CASSRGGRTEQYF. Full variable domain (outside the CDR3, taken from reference TRBV28 and TRBJ2-7): DVKVTQSSRYLVKRTGEKVFLECVQDMDHENMFWYRQDPGLGLRLIYFSYDVKMKEKGDIPEGYSVSREKKERFSLILESASTNQTSMYLCASSRGGRTEQYFGPGTRLTVT.

This clonotype was observed at least ten times. The rearrangement links TRBV7-8 to TRBJ2-6; a possible D gene is TRBD2 (6 bases). The CDR3 is 18 residues long. CDR1 and CDR2 from the germline V gene are SGHVS and FQNEAQ. V gave up 4 bases and J gave up 0 bases, with 16 bases separating them. The CDR3 nucleotides are TGTGCCAGCAGCTCTACTAGCCAAATCCTCTCTGGGGCCAACGTCCTGACTTTC. It specifies CASSSTSQILSGANVLTF.

At least ten counts were recorded for this clonotype. This sequence joins TRBV11-2 and TRBJ2-1; 12 bases match TRBD1. CDR3 size: 14 residues. The germline gives CDR1 SGHAT, CDR2 FQNNGV. Unmatched junction bases numbered 5, after V lost 8 bases and J lost 6 bases. CDR3 bases: TGTGCCAGCCGTAGGGACAGGGGGCCCAATGAGCAGTTCTTC. Protein sequence: CASRRDRGPNEQFF.

The gene calls are TRBV7-9 and TRBJ2-1; D might be TRBD2 (6 bases). This CDR3 contains 15 residues. V lost 5 bases, J lost 2 bases, and 13 bases lay in between. CDR1 is SEHNR and CDR2 is FQNEAQ in the germline V gene (reference sequence). DNA for the CDR3: TGTGCCAGCAGCCCTCCCGGGGGTCCCTACAATGAGCAGTTCTTC. Its protein is CASSPPGGPYNEQFF.

This clonotype was recorded many times. V is TRBV6-5 and J is TRBJ2-1; the D call may be TRBD1 or TRBD2 (6 bases each). V was pared by 2 bases and J by 5 bases, with 13 bases between. This CDR3 is built from 15 residues. Germline CDR1 and CDR2: MNHEY and SVGAGI. CDR3 nucleotide sequence: TGTGCCAGCAGTTACGGGGGGCGGGGTCACAATGAGCAGTTCTTC. It yields the protein CASSYGGRGHNEQFF.

The gene calls are TRBV6-5 and TRBJ1-2; D is perhaps TRBD1 (6 bases). The CDR3 totals 15 residues. Per the germline V gene, CDR1 is MNHEY and CDR2 is SVGAGI. V shed 5 bases and J shed 4 bases, with 17 bases lying between them. The CDR3 DNA sequence: TGTGCCAGCAGTAAGGGACATTCGCTTACCTATGGCTACACCTTC. Translating gives CASSKGHSLTYGYTF.

This clonotype was recorded many times. V and J are TRBV6-5 and TRBJ2-5; 7 bases agree with TRBD2. Germline CDR1 is MNHEY and CDR2 is SVGAGI. This CDR3 contains 13 residues. V was clipped by 2 bases and J by 6 bases; unmatched bases: 3. The CDR3 here is CASSYDGGKTQYF. The DNA for the CDR3 is TGTGCCAGCAGTTACGACGGGGGGAAGACCCAGTACTTC.